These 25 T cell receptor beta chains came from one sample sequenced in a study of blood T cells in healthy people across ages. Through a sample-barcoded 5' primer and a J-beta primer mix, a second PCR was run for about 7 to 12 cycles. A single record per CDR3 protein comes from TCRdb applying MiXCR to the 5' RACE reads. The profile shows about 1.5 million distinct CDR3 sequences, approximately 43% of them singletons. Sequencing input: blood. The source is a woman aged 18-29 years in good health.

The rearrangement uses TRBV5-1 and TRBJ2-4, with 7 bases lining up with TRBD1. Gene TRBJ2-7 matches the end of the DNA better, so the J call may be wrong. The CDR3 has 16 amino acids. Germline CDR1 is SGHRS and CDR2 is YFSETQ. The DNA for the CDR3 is TGCGCCAGCAGCTCCGAGGGGACAGCCACCTCCTACGAGCAGTACTTC. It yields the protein CASSSEGTATSYEQYF.

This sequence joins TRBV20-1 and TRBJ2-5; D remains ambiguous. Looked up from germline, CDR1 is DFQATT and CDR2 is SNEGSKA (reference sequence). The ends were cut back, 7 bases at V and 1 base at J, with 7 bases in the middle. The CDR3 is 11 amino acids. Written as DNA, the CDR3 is TGCAGTGGGCAAACCCAAGAGACCCAGTACTTC. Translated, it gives CSGQTQETQYF.

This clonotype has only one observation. The CDR3 nucleotides are TGTGCCGGCACCGAGGCGGGGGGAAGCGCTTTCTTT. Protein: CAGTEAGGSAFF. The chain uses TRBV7-2 and TRBJ1-1; D might be TRBD1 (5 bases). V dropped 11 bases and J dropped 11 bases, with 21 bases sitting between them. Germline V CDR1 and CDR2: SGHTA, FQGNSA. This CDR3 contains 12 residues.

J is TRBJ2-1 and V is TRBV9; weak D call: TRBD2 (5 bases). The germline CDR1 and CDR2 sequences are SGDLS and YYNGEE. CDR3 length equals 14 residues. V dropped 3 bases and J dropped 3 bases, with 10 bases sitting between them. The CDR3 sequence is CASSGAGIYNEQFF. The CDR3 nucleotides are TGTGCCAGCAGCGGGGCCGGGATCTACAATGAGCAGTTCTTC.

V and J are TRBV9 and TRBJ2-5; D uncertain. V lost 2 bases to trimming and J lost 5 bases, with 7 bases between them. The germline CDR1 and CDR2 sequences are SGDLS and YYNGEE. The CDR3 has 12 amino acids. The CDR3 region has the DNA TGTGCCAGCAGCGTTCATCGGGAGACCCAGTACTTC. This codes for CASSVHRETQYF. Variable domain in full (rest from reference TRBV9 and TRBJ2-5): DSGVTQTPKHLITATGQRVTLRCSPRSGDLSVYWYQQSLDQGLQFLIQYYNGEERAKGNILERFSAQQFPDLHSELNLSSLELGDSALYFCASSVHRETQYFGPGTRLLVL.

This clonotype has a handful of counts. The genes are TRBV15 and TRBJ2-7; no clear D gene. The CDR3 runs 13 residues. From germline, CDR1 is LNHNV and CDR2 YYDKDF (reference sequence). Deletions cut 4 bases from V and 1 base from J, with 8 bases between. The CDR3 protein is CATSMALSYEQYF. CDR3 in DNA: TGTGCCACCAGCATGGCACTATCCTACGAGCAGTACTTC.

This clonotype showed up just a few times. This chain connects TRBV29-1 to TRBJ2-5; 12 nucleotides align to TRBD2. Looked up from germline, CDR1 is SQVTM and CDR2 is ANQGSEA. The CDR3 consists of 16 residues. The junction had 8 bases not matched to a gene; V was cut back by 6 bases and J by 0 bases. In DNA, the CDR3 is TGCAGCGTCAAAGGGCTAGCGGGAGGGAACCAAGAGACCCAGTACTTC. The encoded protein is CSVKGLAGGNQETQYF.

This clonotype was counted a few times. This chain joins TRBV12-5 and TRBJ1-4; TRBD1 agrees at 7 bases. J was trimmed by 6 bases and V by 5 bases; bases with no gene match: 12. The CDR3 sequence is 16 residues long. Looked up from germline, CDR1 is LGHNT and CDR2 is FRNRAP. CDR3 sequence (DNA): TGTGCTAGTGGTATGGCCTCCGGGACAGAGCATGAAAAACTGTTTTTT. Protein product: CASGMASGTEHEKLFF.

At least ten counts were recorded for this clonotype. The CDR3 sequence is CSARDHNEQFF. The CDR3 region has the DNA TGCAGTGCTAGGGACCACAATGAGCAGTTCTTC. The genes are TRBV20-1 and TRBJ2-1, with no clear D. V lost 3 bases, J lost 5 bases, and 5 bases lay in between. The CDR3 has 11 residues. Germline CDR1 is DFQATT and CDR2 is SNEGSKA (reference sequence).

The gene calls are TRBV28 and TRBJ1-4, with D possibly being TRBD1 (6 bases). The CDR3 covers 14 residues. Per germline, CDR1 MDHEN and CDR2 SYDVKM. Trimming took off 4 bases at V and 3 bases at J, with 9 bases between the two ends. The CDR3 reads CASSYGGPNEKLFF. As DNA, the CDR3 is TGTGCCAGCAGTTACGGGGGGCCTAATGAAAAACTGTTTTTT. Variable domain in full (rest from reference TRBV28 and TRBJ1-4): DVKVTQSSRYLVKRTGEKVFLECVQDMDHENMFWYRQDPGLGLRLIYFSYDVKMKEKGDIPEGYSVSREKKERFSLILESASTNQTSMYLCASSYGGPNEKLFFGSGTQLSVL.

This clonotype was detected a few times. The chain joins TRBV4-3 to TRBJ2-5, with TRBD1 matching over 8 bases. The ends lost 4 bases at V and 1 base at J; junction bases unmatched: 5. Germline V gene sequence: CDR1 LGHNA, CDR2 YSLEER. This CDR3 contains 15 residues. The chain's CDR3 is CASSPRDRGQETQYF. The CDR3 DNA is TGCGCCAGCAGCCCTCGTGACAGGGGCCAAGAGACCCAGTACTTC.

CDR3 loop: CSSTGGRYGYTF. CDR3 sequence (DNA): TGCAGCAGCACGGGGGGTCGGTATGGCTACACCTTC. The chain carries TRBV20-1 and TRBJ1-2, with D maybe TRBD1 (5 bases). This CDR3 contains 12 residues. Germline V gene sequence: CDR1 DFQATT, CDR2 SNEGSKA (reference sequence).

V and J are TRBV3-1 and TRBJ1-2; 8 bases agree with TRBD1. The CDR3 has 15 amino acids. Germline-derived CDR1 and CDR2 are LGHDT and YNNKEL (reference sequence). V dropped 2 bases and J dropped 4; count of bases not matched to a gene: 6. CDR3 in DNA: TGTGCCAGCAGCCAACAGGGGGCGCAGGTCTATGGCTACACCTTC. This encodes CASSQQGAQVYGYTF. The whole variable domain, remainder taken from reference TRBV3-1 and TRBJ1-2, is DTAVSQTPKYLVTQMGNDKSIKCEQNLGHDTMYWYKQDSKKFLKIMFSYNNKELIINETVPNRFSPKSPDKAHLNLHINSLELGDSAVYFCASSQQGAQVYGYTFGSGTRLTVV.

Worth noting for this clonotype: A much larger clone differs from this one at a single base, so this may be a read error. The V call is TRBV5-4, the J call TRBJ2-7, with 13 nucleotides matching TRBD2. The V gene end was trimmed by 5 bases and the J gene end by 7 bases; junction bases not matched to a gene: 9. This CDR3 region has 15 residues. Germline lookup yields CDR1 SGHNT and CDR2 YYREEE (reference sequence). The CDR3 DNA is TGTGCCAGCAGGTCCGGGACTAGCGGGAACAATGAGCAGTACTTC. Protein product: CASRSGTSGNNEQYF.

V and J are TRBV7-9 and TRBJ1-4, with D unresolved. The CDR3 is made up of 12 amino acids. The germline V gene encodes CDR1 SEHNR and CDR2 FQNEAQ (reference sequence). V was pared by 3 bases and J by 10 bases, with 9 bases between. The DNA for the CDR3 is TGTGCCAGCAGCTTGGGCCCAACAAAACTGTTTTTT. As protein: CASSLGPTKLFF. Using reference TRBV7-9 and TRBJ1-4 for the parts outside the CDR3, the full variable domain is DTGVSQNPRHKITKRGQNVTFRCDPISEHNRLYWYRQTLGQGPEFLTYFQNEAQLEKSRLLSDRFSAERPKGSFSTLEIQRTEQGDSAMYLCASSLGPTKLFFGSGTQLSVL.

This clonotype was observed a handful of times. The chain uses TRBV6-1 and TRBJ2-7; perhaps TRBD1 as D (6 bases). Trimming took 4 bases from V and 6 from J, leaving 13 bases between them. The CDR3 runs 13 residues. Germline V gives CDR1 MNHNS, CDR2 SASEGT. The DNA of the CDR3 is TGTGCCAGCAGTGCCCGGACAGTCGGCGAGCAGTACTTC. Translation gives CASSARTVGEQYF.

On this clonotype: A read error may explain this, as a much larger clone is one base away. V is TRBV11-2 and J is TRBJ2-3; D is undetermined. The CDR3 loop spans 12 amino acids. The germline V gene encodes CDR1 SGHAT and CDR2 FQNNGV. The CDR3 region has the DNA TGTGCCGGCAGCTTAGCTGTAGATACGCAGTATTTT. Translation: CAGSLAVDTQYF. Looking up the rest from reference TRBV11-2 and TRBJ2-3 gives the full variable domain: EAGVAQSPRYKIIEKRQSVAFWCNPISGHATLYWYQQILGQGPKLLIQFQNNGVVDDSQLPKDRFSAERLKGVDSTLKIQPAKLEDSAVYLCAGSLAVDTQYFGPGTRLTVL.

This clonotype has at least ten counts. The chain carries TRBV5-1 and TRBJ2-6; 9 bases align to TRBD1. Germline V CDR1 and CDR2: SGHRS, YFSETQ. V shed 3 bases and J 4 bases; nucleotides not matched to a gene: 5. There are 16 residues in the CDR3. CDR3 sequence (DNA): TGCGCCAGCAGCTCTGACAGGGGGTCCGGGGCCAACGTCCTGACTTTC. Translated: CASSSDRGSGANVLTF.

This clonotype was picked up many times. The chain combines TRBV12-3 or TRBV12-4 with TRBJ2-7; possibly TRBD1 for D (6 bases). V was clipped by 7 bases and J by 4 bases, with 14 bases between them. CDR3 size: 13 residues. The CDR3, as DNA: TGTGCCAGCAAGGAGACAGGCGGGTACGAGCAGTACTTC. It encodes CASKETGGYEQYF.

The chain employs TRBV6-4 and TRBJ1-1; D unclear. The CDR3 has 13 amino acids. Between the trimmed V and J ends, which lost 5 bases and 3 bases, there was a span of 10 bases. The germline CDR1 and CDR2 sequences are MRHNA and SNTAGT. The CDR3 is CASSWEIHTEAFF. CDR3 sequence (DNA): TGTGCCAGCAGTTGGGAGATCCACACTGAAGCTTTCTTT.

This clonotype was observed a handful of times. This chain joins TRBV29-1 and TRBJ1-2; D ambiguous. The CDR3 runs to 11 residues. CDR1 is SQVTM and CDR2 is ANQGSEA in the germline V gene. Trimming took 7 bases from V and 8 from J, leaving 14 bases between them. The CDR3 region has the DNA TGCAGCGCTATGAGTGGGGAGGGCTACACCTTC. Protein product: CSAMSGEGYTF.

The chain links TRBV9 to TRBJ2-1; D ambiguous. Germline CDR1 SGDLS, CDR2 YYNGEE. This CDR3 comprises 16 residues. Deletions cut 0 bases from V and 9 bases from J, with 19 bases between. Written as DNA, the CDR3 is TGTGCCAGCAGCGTAGGAGTAGGATCCTCCCTCCGTGAGCAGTTCTTC. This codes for CASSVGVGSSLREQFF.

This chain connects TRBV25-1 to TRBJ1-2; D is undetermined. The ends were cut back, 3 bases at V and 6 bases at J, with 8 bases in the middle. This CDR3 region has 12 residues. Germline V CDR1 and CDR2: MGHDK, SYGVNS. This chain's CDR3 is CASSELANGYTF. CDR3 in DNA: TGTGCCAGCAGTGAGCTTGCGAATGGCTACACCTTC.

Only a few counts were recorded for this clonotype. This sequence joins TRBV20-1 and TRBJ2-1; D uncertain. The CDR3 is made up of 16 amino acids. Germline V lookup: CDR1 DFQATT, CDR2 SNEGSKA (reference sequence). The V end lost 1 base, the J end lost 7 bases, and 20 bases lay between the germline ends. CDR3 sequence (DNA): TGCAGTGCTAGAGCAGGCTACTCATTCGAGGCGAATGAGCAGTTCTTC. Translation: CSARAGYSFEANEQFF.

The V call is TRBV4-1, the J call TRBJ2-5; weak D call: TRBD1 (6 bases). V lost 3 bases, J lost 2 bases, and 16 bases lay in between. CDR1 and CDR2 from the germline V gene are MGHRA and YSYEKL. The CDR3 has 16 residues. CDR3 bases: TGCGCCAGCAGCCAGGACACCGGGACAACACAAGAGACCCAGTACTTC. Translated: CASSQDTGTTQETQYF.